The 30 T cell receptor beta chains listed next were all sequenced from one sample in a study of blood T cells in healthy people across ages. The authors ran a second PCR of 7 to 11 cycles using a sample-barcoded 5' primer and a J-beta primer mix. TCRdb passed the 5' RACE reads through MiXCR, listing each CDR3 protein once. Of around 800,000 distinct CDR3 sequences listed, 55% to 65% are singletons. Sequenced input: blood. The receptors shown here come from a man under 40 in good health.

The V call is TRBV6-1, the J call TRBJ2-7; D possibly corresponds to TRBD1 (5 bases). Germline CDR1 MNHNS, CDR2 SASEGT. CDR3 length equals 13 residues. V lost 7 bases, J lost 6 bases, and 16 bases lay in between. The CDR3 DNA sequence: TGTGCCAGCACTTCAGGGATTCGAGGCGAGCAGTACTTC. It yields the protein CASTSGIRGEQYF.

This chain joins TRBV14 and TRBJ2-5; 7 nucleotides match TRBD1. Germline CDR1 reads SGHDN; CDR2 reads FVKESK. CDR3 length: 15 residues. The J segment lost 1 base and the V segment lost 3 bases, leaving 5 bases of the junction unmatched. CDR3 protein: CASSHLTGVQETQYF. CDR3 DNA: TGTGCCAGCAGCCACCTAACAGGGGTCCAAGAGACCCAGTACTTC.

Remarks on this clonotype: With a much larger clone just one base away, this may be a read error. The V gene is TRBV28, the J gene TRBJ2-7; D may be TRBD1 (7 bases). Germline CDR1 and CDR2: MDHEN and SYDVKM. V was pared by 5 bases and J by 1 base, with 12 bases between. The CDR3 spans 14 residues. The DNA for the CDR3 is TGTGCCAGCAGTGCACAGGGGAGGTCCTACGAGCAGTACTTC. Translated: CASSAQGRSYEQYF.

A few counts support this clonotype. This chain joins TRBV29-1 and TRBJ2-3, with TRBD1 as a possible D gene (6 bases). The germline CDR1 and CDR2 sequences are SQVTM and ANQGSEA. The CDR3 has 14 residues. V was pared by 8 bases and J by 6 bases, with 21 bases between. CDR3: CSSRRGLTGDTQYF. The CDR3 nucleotides read TGCAGCTCCCGCAGGGGTTTAACAGGGGATACGCAGTATTTT.

The chain employs TRBV4-2 and TRBJ2-3; the D is unclear. Trimming took 2 bases from V and 0 from J, leaving 6 bases between them. CDR1 is LGHNA and CDR2 is YNFKEQ in the germline V gene. The CDR3 loop spans 14 amino acids. CDR3 nucleotides: TGTGCCAGCAGCCAATTACTGAGCACAGATACGCAGTATTTT. Translated, it gives CASSQLLSTDTQYF.

V and J are TRBV10-3 and TRBJ1-1; no firm D call. Germline CDR1 ENHRY, CDR2 SYGVKD. CDR3 length: 14 amino acids. With 7 bases removed from V and 1 base from J, the gap between germline ends came to 13 bases. CDR3 nucleotide sequence: TGTGCCATCACCCGGACGATAAGGAACACTGAAGCTTTCTTT. Its protein is CAITRTIRNTEAFF.

The J gene is TRBJ2-5, the V gene TRBV27; D remains ambiguous. The V gene lost 5 bases and the J gene lost 0 bases, with 10 bases spanning the gap. CDR1 is MNHEY, CDR2 SMNVEV, per germline (reference sequence). This CDR3 is built from 14 residues. The CDR3 DNA reads as TGTGCCAGCAGTCCCGACTTGTACCAAGAGACCCAGTACTTC. Translating gives CASSPDLYQETQYF.

The chain employs TRBV10-3 and TRBJ2-1; D possibly corresponds to TRBD1 (5 bases). This CDR3 comprises 13 residues. Germline CDR1 is ENHRY and CDR2 is SYGVKD. V gave up 8 bases and J gave up 13 bases, with 21 bases separating them. The CDR3 here is CAIQKQGVETQFF. CDR3 coding DNA: TGTGCCATCCAAAAGCAAGGGGTAGAGACCCAGTTCTTC.

The chain links TRBV7-7 to TRBJ2-7; D possibly corresponds to TRBD2 (5 bases). Germline V gene lookup returns CDR1 SSHAT and CDR2 FNYEAQ (reference sequence). V lost 4 bases and J lost 6, with 13 bases in between. The CDR3 is 13 residues long. As DNA, the CDR3 is TGTGCCAGCAGCTCTAGCAGGTCGTCCGAGCAGTACTTC. Translated, it gives CASSSSRSSEQYF.

V gene TRBV4-3 combines with J gene TRBJ2-1; 10 bases are a match to TRBD2. Germline-derived CDR1 and CDR2 are LGHNA and YSLEER. The CDR3 is 20 amino acids. Losses at the gene ends were 0 bases for V and 3 bases for J; bases not matched to a gene: 14. DNA for the CDR3: TGCGCCAGCAGCCAAGAATGGGCTAGCGGGGGACCAATTCTCTACAATGAGCAGTTCTTC. It codes for CASSQEWASGGPILYNEQFF.

The V and J genes are TRBV7-9 and TRBJ1-1; D is perhaps TRBD1 (6 bases). Germline CDR1 and CDR2: SEHNR and FQNEAQ (reference sequence). Trimming pared 5 bases from V and 7 bases from J, leaving 14 bases between. CDR3 size: 13 residues. The CDR3 here is CASSQGTRYEAFF. CDR3 coding DNA: TGTGCCAGCAGCCAAGGGACACGCTATGAAGCTTTCTTT.

The J gene is TRBJ2-1, the V gene TRBV2, with 12 bases fitting TRBD2. The V segment lost 7 bases and the J segment 7 bases; nucleotides outside the gene matches: 8. CDR1 is SNHLY, CDR2 FYNNEI, per germline. CDR3 length: 15 amino acids. The CDR3 spells CASTLGLAGSNEQFF. CDR3 coding DNA: TGTGCCAGCACCCTTGGACTAGCGGGGTCGAATGAGCAGTTCTTC. The full variable domain, rest sourced from reference TRBV2 and TRBJ2-1, is EPEVTQTPSHQVTQMGQEVILRCVPISNHLYFYWYRQILGQKVEFLVSFYNNEISEKSEIFDDQFSVERPDGSNFTLKIRSTKLEDSAMYFCASTLGLAGSNEQFFGPGTRLTVL.

The genes are TRBV30 and TRBJ1-2; the D gene is possibly TRBD1 (5 bases). Between the trimmed V and J ends, which lost 1 base and 5 bases, there was a span of 8 bases. The germline CDR1 and CDR2 sequences are GTSNPN and SVGIG (reference sequence). CDR3 size: 12 residues. CDR3 DNA sequence: TGTGCCTGGAGTGCTCAGGGATATGGCTACACCTTC. It translates to CAWSAQGYGYTF.

The chain recombines TRBV11-1 with TRBJ2-4; D not certain. Matching the DNA end better, TRBJ2-7 makes the J call doubtful. The CDR3 is 13 amino acids. Germline loops: CDR1 SGHAT, CDR2 FQDESV (reference sequence). CDR3 amino acids: CASSFPDAYEQYF. Written as DNA, the CDR3 is TGTGCCAGCAGCTTTCCCGACGCGTACGAGCAGTACTTC.

This sequence joins TRBV10-3 and TRBJ2-7; D is unclear. Trimming stripped 6 bases from V and 4 bases from J, with 7 bases between. From germline, CDR1 is ENHRY and CDR2 SYGVKD. The CDR3 runs 11 residues. CDR3 nucleotides: TGTGCCATCAGCCAAAGTTACGAGCAGTACTTC. Encoded protein: CAISQSYEQYF.

This clonotype was picked up a small number of times. The chain couples TRBV28 to TRBJ2-7; 10 bases match TRBD1. Per the germline V gene, CDR1 is MDHEN and CDR2 is SYDVKM. This CDR3 is built from 15 residues. With 7 bases clipped from V and 5 bases from J, the junction kept 11 bases outside the gene matches. For the CDR3, the DNA is TGTGCCAGCAATGACCGCGGACAGGGGGTTCACGAGCAGTACTTC. Its translation is CASNDRGQGVHEQYF. The full variable domain, its missing parts supplied by reference TRBV28 and TRBJ2-7, is DVKVTQSSRYLVKRTGEKVFLECVQDMDHENMFWYRQDPGLGLRLIYFSYDVKMKEKGDIPEGYSVSREKKERFSLILESASTNQTSMYLCASNDRGQGVHEQYFGPGTRLTVT.

The chain combines TRBV18 with TRBJ2-3, with TRBD2 identical over 7 bases. The CDR3 runs 15 residues. The ends lost 2 bases at V and 1 base at J; junction bases unmatched: 3. Germline V gives CDR1 KGHSH, CDR2 LQKENI. CDR3 sequence: CASSPKTSGTDTQYF. The CDR3, as DNA: TGTGCCAGCTCACCAAAAACTAGCGGCACAGATACGCAGTATTTT.

This clonotype was seen more than once but under ten times. This chain uses TRBV10-3 with TRBJ1-2, with 8 nucleotides matching TRBD1. V trimming: 8 bases; J trimming: 8 bases; junction bases outside the gene matches: 4. The CDR3 is made up of 11 amino acids. Germline assignment: CDR1 ENHRY and CDR2 SYGVKD. CDR3 bases: TGTGCCATCGGACAGGGAAAAGGCTACACCTTC. As protein: CAIGQGKGYTF.

The chain uses TRBV12-3 or TRBV12-4 and TRBJ2-3; D gene ambiguous. This CDR3 has 13 residues. V was shortened by 3 bases and J by 6 bases, with 10 bases between the two germline ends. CDR3 nucleotides: TGTGCCAGCAGTTTCGTTAGCCCTGATACGCAGTATTTT. It specifies CASSFVSPDTQYF.

The table lists this clonotype with a few counts. CDR3 nucleotide sequence: TGTGCCAGCAGGACTAGCGGGTCCTACAATGAGCAGTTCTTC. The encoded protein is CASRTSGSYNEQFF. This chain links TRBV5-6 with TRBJ2-1; 10 bases fit TRBD2. The CDR3 has 14 residues. The trim removed 5 bases at V and 1 base at J, leaving 0 bases unmatched. Germline V CDR1 and CDR2: SGHDT, YYEEEE.

The V gene is TRBV6-6, the J gene TRBJ2-7, with D maybe TRBD2 (6 bases). The DNA end lines up better with TRBJ2-5; the J call may be wrong. Germline V gene lookup returns CDR1 MNHNY and CDR2 SVGAGI (reference sequence). This CDR3 comprises 16 residues. The CDR3 sequence: CASSQSHGLWEETQYF. The CDR3, as DNA: TGTGCCAGCAGTCAGTCCCATGGACTATGGGAGGAGACCCAGTACTTC.

The chain carries TRBV12-3 or TRBV12-4 and TRBJ2-1; D is uncertain. Trimming cost V 3 bases and J 10 bases, with 7 bases left between them. The CDR3 is 11 residues long. CDR3 sequence reads: CASSFDGEQFF. As DNA, the CDR3 is TGTGCCAGCAGTTTTGACGGGGAGCAGTTCTTC.

The chain uses TRBV28 and TRBJ2-7, with D possibly being TRBD1 (6 bases). The CDR3 is 13 residues long. V dropped 6 bases and J dropped 0 bases, with 9 bases sitting between them. Per the germline V gene, CDR1 is MDHEN and CDR2 is SYDVKM. CDR3: CASRKDSSYEQYF. CDR3 nucleotide sequence: TGTGCCAGCAGGAAGGACAGCTCCTACGAGCAGTACTTC. Complete variable domain (other parts from reference TRBV28 and TRBJ2-7): DVKVTQSSRYLVKRTGEKVFLECVQDMDHENMFWYRQDPGLGLRLIYFSYDVKMKEKGDIPEGYSVSREKKERFSLILESASTNQTSMYLCASRKDSSYEQYFGPGTRLTVT.

V usage is TRBV7-9 and J usage is TRBJ2-3, with D unresolved. The ends were cut back, 5 bases at V and 2 bases at J, with 11 bases in the middle. This CDR3 contains 14 residues. Germline CDR1 reads SEHNR; CDR2 reads FQNEAQ (reference sequence). The CDR3: CASSQDPSTDTQYF. In nucleotides, the CDR3 is TGTGCCAGCAGCCAGGACCCATCCACAGATACGCAGTATTTT.

This clonotype was observed at least ten times. This chain joins TRBV7-2 and TRBJ2-4, with no clear D. The germline V and J ends were trimmed by 5 bases and 3 bases, with 11 bases remaining between them. The CDR3 covers 14 residues. Per germline, CDR1 SGHTA and CDR2 FQGNSA. CDR3 residues: CASSVGWDKNIQYF. CDR3 nucleotides: TGTGCCAGCAGCGTTGGGTGGGACAAAAACATTCAGTACTTC.

The chain employs TRBV6-1 and TRBJ2-1; 11 bases map to TRBD2. With 4 bases clipped from V and 7 bases from J, the junction kept 6 bases outside the gene matches. This CDR3 comprises 15 residues. Germline CDR1 MNHNS, CDR2 SASEGT. Here the CDR3 DNA reads TGTGCCAGCAGTGTTAGCGGGGGGGTCCGGAATGAGCAGTTCTTC. Its protein product is CASSVSGGVRNEQFF.

This clonotype turned up a few times. The J gene is TRBJ2-7, the V gene TRBV7-9; 8 bases match TRBD1. Germline loops: CDR1 SEHNR, CDR2 FQNEAQ (reference sequence). The CDR3 is 14 residues long. The V segment lost 9 bases and the J segment 4 bases; nucleotides outside the gene matches: 11. The CDR3 loop is CASSSRGRAYEQYF. The CDR3 DNA sequence: TGTGCCAGTAGCAGCAGGGGGCGGGCTTACGAGCAGTACTTC.

The rearrangement links TRBV2 to TRBJ2-7, with D perhaps matching TRBD1 (6 bases). V lost 4 bases to trimming and J lost 2 bases, with 18 bases between them. The CDR3 is made up of 16 amino acids. Looked up from germline, CDR1 is SNHLY and CDR2 is FYNNEI. The CDR3 region is CASSAVRDAGAYEQYF. For the CDR3, the DNA is TGTGCCAGCAGTGCCGTCCGAGACGCAGGGGCCTACGAGCAGTACTTC.

This clonotype was picked up one time. This chain joins TRBV4-2 and TRBJ2-1; D remains unclear. V dropped 1 base and J dropped 5 bases, with 9 bases sitting between them. This CDR3 has 14 residues. Per the germline V gene, CDR1 is LGHNA and CDR2 is YNFKEQ. The DNA of the CDR3 is TGTGCCAGCAGCCAAGGGGGAATAAACAATGAGCAGTTCTTC. This encodes CASSQGGINNEQFF.

The sample holds a few counts of this clonotype. The chain has TRBV12-3 or TRBV12-4 and TRBJ2-5, with TRBD2 identical over 9 bases. The CDR3 is 16 residues long. V lost 6 bases, J lost 7 bases, and 15 bases stayed unmatched. CDR3 protein: CASSPLQASGKGTQYF. CDR3 nucleotides: TGTGCCAGCAGCCCCCTCCAGGCTAGCGGGAAGGGGACCCAGTACTTC.